The T cell receptor beta chain under discussion was sequenced for a study of CD8 T cells in ankylosing spondylitis. MiXCR, applied by TCRdb to the 5' RACE reads, yields one record per CDR3 protein. This table has 80,000 to 100,000 distinct CDR3 sequences, roughly 8.7% appearing once. This clonotype appeared many times. Per the germline V gene, CDR1 is LGHNA and CDR2 is YSLEER. The CDR3 sequence is 13 residues long. The ends were cut back, 0 bases at V and 6 bases at J, with 6 bases in the middle. The chain links TRBV4-3 to TRBJ1-5; D is undetermined. The source is a male donor with ankylosing spondylitis or in good health (not recorded which). Input material: blood, either unsorted or a sorted T cell fraction (not recorded which). The CDR3 sequence: CASSQERTQPQHF. CDR3 DNA sequence: TGCGCCAGCAGCCAAGAAAGGACTCAGCCCCAGCATTTT.